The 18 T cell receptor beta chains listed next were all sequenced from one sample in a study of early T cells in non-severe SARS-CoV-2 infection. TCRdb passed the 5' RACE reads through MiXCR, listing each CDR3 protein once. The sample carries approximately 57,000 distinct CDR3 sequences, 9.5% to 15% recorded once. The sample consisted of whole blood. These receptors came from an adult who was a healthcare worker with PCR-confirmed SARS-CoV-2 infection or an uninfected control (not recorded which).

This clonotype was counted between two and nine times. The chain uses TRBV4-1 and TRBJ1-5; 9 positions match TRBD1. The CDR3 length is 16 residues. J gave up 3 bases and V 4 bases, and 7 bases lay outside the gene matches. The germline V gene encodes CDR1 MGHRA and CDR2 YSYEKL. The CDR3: CASSPVQGADNQPQHF. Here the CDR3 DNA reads TGCGCCAGCAGCCCCGTACAGGGGGCGGACAATCAGCCCCAGCATTTT.

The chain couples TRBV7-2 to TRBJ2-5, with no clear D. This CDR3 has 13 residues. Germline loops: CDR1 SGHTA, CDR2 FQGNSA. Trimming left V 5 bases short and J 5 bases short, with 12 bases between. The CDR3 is CASSPDPTETQYF. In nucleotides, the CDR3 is TGTGCCAGCAGCCCGGACCCTACCGAGACCCAGTACTTC.

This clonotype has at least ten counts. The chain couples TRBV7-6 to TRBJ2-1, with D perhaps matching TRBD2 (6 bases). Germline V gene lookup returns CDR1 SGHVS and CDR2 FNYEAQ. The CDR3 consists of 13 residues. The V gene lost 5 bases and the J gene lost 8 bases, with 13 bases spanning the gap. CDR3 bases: TGTGCCAGCAGCCCGACTAGTTACTATGAGCAGTTCTTC. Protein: CASSPTSYYEQFF.

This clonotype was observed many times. For the CDR3, the DNA is TGTGCCAGCAGCTCAAGGACAGGGGGAGGAATAGATACGCAGTATTTT. It encodes CASSSRTGGGIDTQYF. This chain links TRBV7-8 with TRBJ2-3; 10 nucleotides match TRBD1. V dropped 4 bases and J dropped 5; count of bases not matched to a gene: 9. Germline-derived CDR1 and CDR2 are SGHVS and FQNEAQ. This CDR3 has 16 amino acids.

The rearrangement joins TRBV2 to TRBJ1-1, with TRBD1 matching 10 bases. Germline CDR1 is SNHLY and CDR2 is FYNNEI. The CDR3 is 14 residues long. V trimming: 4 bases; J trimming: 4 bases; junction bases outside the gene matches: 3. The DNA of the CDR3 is TGTGCCAGCAGTGCCAGGACAGGGGGCACTGAAGCTTTCTTT. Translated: CASSARTGGTEAFF.

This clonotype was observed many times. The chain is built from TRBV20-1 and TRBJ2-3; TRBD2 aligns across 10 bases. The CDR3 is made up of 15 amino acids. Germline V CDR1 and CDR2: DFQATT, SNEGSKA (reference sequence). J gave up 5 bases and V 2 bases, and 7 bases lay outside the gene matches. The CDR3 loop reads CSARRASGGGDTQYF. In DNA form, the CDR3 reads TGCAGTGCTAGAAGGGCTAGCGGGGGTGGAGATACGCAGTATTTT.

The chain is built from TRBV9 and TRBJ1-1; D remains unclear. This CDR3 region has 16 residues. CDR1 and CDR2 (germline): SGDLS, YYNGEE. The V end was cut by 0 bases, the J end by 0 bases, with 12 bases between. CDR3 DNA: TGTGCCAGCAGCGTAGGCGCGGCGGATATGAACACTGAAGCTTTCTTT. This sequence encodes CASSVGAADMNTEAFF. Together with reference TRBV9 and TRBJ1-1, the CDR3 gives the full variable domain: DSGVTQTPKHLITATGQRVTLRCSPRSGDLSVYWYQQSLDQGLQFLIQYYNGEERAKGNILERFSAQQFPDLHSELNLSSLELGDSALYFCASSVGAADMNTEAFFGQGTRLTVV.

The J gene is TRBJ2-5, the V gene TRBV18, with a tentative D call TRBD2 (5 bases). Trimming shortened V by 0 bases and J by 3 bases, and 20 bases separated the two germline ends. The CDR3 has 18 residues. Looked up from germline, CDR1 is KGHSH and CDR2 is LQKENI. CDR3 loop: CASSPPRRLAVGKETQYF. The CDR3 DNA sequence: TGTGCCAGCTCACCACCGCGTAGGCTAGCCGTTGGTAAAGAGACCCAGTACTTC.

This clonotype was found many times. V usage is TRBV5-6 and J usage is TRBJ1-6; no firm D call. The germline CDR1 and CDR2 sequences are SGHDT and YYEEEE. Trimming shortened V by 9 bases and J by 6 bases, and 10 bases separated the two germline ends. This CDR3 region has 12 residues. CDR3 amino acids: CATGKFNSPLHF. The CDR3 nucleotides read TGTGCCACCGGGAAGTTTAATTCACCCCTCCACTTT.

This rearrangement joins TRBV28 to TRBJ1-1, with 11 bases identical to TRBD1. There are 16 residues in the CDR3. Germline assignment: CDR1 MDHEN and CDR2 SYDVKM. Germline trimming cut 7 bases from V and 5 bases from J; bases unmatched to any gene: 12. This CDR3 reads CASKGRGQGARTEAFF. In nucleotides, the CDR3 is TGTGCCAGCAAGGGGCGTGGACAGGGGGCAAGGACTGAAGCTTTCTTT.

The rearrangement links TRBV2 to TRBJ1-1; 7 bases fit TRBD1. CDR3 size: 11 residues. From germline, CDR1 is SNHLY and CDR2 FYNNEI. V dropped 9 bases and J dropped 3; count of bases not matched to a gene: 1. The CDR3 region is CASTGDTEAFF. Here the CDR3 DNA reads TGTGCCAGTACAGGGGACACTGAAGCTTTCTTT. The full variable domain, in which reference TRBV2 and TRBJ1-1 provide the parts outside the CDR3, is EPEVTQTPSHQVTQMGQEVILRCVPISNHLYFYWYRQILGQKVEFLVSFYNNEISEKSEIFDDQFSVERPDGSNFTLKIRSTKLEDSAMYFCASTGDTEAFFGQGTRLTVV.

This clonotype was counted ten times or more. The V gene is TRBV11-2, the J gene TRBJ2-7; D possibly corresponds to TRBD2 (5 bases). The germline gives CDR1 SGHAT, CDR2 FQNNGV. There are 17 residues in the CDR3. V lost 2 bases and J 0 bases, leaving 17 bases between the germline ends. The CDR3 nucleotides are TGTGCCAGCAGCTTATCCCGCGGACTCCAAGTCTCCTACGAGCAGTACTTC. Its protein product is CASSLSRGLQVSYEQYF.

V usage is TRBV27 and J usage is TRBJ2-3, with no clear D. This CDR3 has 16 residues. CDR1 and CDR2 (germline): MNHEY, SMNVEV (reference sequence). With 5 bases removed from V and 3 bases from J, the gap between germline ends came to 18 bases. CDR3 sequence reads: CASSEGVPLGTDTQYF. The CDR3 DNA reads TGTGCCAGCAGTGAAGGAGTCCCCTTGGGGACAGATACGCAGTATTTT.

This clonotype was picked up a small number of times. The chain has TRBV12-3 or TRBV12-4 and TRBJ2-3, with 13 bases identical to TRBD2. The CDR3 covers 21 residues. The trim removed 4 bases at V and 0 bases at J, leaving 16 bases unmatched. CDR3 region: CASSSFPRLAGGLSSTDTQYF. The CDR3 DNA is TGTGCCAGCAGTTCATTCCCCCGACTAGCGGGGGGCCTATCTAGCACAGATACGCAGTATTTT.

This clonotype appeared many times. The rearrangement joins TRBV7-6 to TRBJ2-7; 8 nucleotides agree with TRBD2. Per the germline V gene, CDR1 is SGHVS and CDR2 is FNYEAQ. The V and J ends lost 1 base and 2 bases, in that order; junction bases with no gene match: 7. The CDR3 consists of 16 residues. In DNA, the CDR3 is TGTGCCAGCAGCTTAGTCGGGGGGACTAGTGCCTACGAGCAGTACTTC. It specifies CASSLVGGTSAYEQYF.

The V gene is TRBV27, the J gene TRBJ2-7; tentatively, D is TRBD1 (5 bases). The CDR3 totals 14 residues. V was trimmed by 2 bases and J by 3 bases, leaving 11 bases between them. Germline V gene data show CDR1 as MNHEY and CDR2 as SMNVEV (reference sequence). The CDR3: CASSLGAPSYEQYF. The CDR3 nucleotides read TGTGCCAGCAGTTTAGGGGCACCGAGCTACGAGCAGTACTTC.

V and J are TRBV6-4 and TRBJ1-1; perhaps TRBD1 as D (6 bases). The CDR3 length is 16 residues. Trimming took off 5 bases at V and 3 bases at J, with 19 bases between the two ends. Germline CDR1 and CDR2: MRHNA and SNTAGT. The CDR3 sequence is CASSPQGGGIDTEAFF. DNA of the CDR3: TGTGCCAGCAGTCCACAGGGAGGGGGGATAGACACTGAAGCTTTCTTT.

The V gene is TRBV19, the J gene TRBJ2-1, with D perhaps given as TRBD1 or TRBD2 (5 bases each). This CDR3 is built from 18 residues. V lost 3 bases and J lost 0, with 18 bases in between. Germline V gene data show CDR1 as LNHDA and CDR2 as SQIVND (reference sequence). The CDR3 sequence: CASSMRTSGTFSYNEQFF. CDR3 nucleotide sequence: TGTGCCAGTAGTATGAGGACGTCGGGGACCTTCTCCTACAATGAGCAGTTCTTC.